The 23 T cell receptor beta chains presented below share a single source sample, sequenced in a study of blood T cell repertoires in COVID-19. The repertoire was sequenced with immunoSEQ multiplex PCR; TCRdb's copy has only in-frame clones and lacks some. Found here are approximately 290,000 clones, more than 85% of them singletons; the top ten hold around 0.84%. The source material was peripheral blood. These TCRs come from a young man with acute or convalescent COVID-19.

This clone was seen a single time. This chain joins TRBV6-2 or TRBV6-3 and TRBJ2-7, with TRBD1 matching over 7 bases. V gave up 2 bases and J gave up 1 base; unmatched junction bases: 8. CDR1 is MNHEY and CDR2 is SVGEGT in the germline V gene. The CDR3 is made up of 16 amino acids. CDR3 protein: CASSYTDRSFSYEQYF. CDR3 DNA sequence: TGTGCCAGCAGTTACACGGACAGGAGTTTTTCCTACGAGCAGTACTTC.

This clone was detected only once. The rearrangement uses TRBV6-6 and TRBJ1-4; 11 bases line up with TRBD1. The CDR3 has 16 amino acids. V trimming: 6 bases; J trimming: 0 bases; junction bases outside the gene matches: 3. The germline CDR1 and CDR2 sequences are MNHNY and SVGAGI (reference sequence). CDR3 in amino acids: CASRAGQGATNEKLFF. In DNA, the CDR3 is TGTGCCAGCAGGGCGGGACAGGGGGCAACTAATGAAAAACTGTTTTTT.

This chain links TRBV28 with TRBJ1-4; D might be TRBD1 (6 bases). V dropped 8 bases and J dropped 7 bases, with 20 bases sitting between them. The germline gives CDR1 MDHEN, CDR2 SYDVKM. The CDR3 covers 15 residues. The CDR3 bases are TGTGCCAGCTTACCTCTAGGGGGGGCGAGTGAAAAACTGTTTTTT. It codes for CASLPLGGASEKLFF. The full variable domain, rest sourced from reference TRBV28 and TRBJ1-4, is DVKVTQSSRYLVKRTGEKVFLECVQDMDHENMFWYRQDPGLGLRLIYFSYDVKMKEKGDIPEGYSVSREKKERFSLILESASTNQTSMYLCASLPLGGASEKLFFGSGTQLSVL.

The chain uses TRBV11-2 and TRBJ1-2, with D unresolved. Germline CDR1 reads SGHAT; CDR2 reads FQNNGV. Trimming stripped 3 bases from V and 7 bases from J, with 12 bases between. The CDR3 has 13 amino acids. The CDR3 loop is CASSFQVSGGYTF. The CDR3 DNA follows: TGTGCCAGCAGCTTCCAGGTATCCGGTGGCTACACCTTC.

The chain has TRBV4-2 and TRBJ1-5; a weak D match, TRBD1 (5 bases). This CDR3 spans 13 amino acids. Germline loops: CDR1 LGHNA, CDR2 YNFKEQ. Trimming stripped 0 bases from V and 6 bases from J, with 6 bases between. The CDR3 DNA reads as TGTGCCAGCAGCCAAGATGGGGCTCAGCCCCAGCATTTT. It yields the protein CASSQDGAQPQHF.

The V gene is TRBV6-2 or TRBV6-3, the J gene TRBJ1-2; TRBD1 matches 8 bases. The V gene end was trimmed by 6 bases and the J gene end by 4 bases; junction bases not matched to a gene: 4. Germline V CDR1 and CDR2: MNHEY, SVGEGT. This CDR3 spans 13 amino acids. CDR3 sequence (DNA): TGTGCCAGCAGCCTGGACAGGGTCTATGGCTACACCTTC. Protein: CASSLDRVYGYTF.

The genes are TRBV12-3 or TRBV12-4 and TRBJ1-3, with D unclear. The CDR3 consists of 12 residues. Trimming removed 3 bases at V and 4 bases at J, with 4 bases between. CDR3 region: CASSFSGNTIYF. CDR3 coding DNA: TGTGCCAGCAGTTTTAGCGGAAACACCATATATTTT.

Regarding this clone: Distinct nucleotide sequences in the sample also encode this CDR3. J is TRBJ2-7 and V is TRBV3-1 (or the pseudogene TRBV3-2), with 9 bases that match TRBD1. J was trimmed by 4 bases and V by 1 base; bases with no gene match: 5. Germline values: CDR1 LGHDT, CDR2 YNNKEL (reference sequence). This CDR3 is 15 amino acids long. DNA for the CDR3: TGTGCCAGCAGCCAAGGAGGGACAGGGTCGTACGAGCAGTACTTC. Translation: CASSQGGTGSYEQYF.

The chain recombines TRBV10-3 with TRBJ2-3, with 7 nucleotides matching TRBD2. This CDR3 is 15 amino acids long. J gave up 4 bases and V 6 bases, and 10 bases lay outside the gene matches. From germline, CDR1 is ENHRY and CDR2 SYGVKD. Written as DNA, the CDR3 is TGTGCCATCAGATTAGCCGGGACTAAGGCAGATACGCAGTATTTT. Its protein is CAIRLAGTKADTQYF.

The chain combines TRBV5-8 with TRBJ1-2; D is perhaps TRBD1 (6 bases). Germline loops: CDR1 SGHTS, CDR2 YDEGEE. The CDR3 contains 18 residues. V was pared by 4 bases and J by 4 bases, with 26 bases between. Here the CDR3 reads CASSPFLPRGAGSYGYTF. The DNA for the CDR3 is TGTGCCAGCAGCCCTTTCTTACCTCGGGGGGCGGGGAGCTATGGCTACACCTTC.

This rearrangement joins TRBV29-1 to TRBJ2-7, with a possible D match to TRBD1 (5 bases). Trimming pared 7 bases from V and 6 bases from J, leaving 13 bases between. Germline V gene data show CDR1 as SQVTM and CDR2 as ANQGSEA. This CDR3 has 11 amino acids. DNA for the CDR3: TGCAGCGCCACGGCAGGGTTCGAGCAGTACTTC. This codes for CSATAGFEQYF.

The V and J genes are TRBV4-1 and TRBJ1-2; D ambiguous. Germline CDR1 reads MGHRA; CDR2 reads YSYEKL. This CDR3 spans 14 amino acids. The germline V and J ends were trimmed by 0 bases and 6 bases, with 11 bases remaining between them. The CDR3: CASSQEFSRDGYTF. The CDR3 coding sequence is TGCGCCAGCAGCCAAGAATTCTCTCGCGATGGCTACACCTTC.

The chain couples TRBV7-2 to TRBJ2-1; 9 positions match TRBD2. CDR3 size: 16 residues. V trimming: 4 bases; J trimming: 8 bases; junction bases outside the gene matches: 12. Germline loops: CDR1 SGHTA, CDR2 FQGNSA. CDR3 amino acids: CASSSRLAAGGDEQFF. The CDR3 DNA reads TGTGCCAGCAGCTCCAGACTAGCGGCGGGGGGCGATGAGCAGTTCTTC.

The V call is TRBV19, the J call TRBJ1-1, with 7 bases identical to TRBD1. V was clipped by 9 bases and J by 9 bases; unmatched bases: 10. CDR3 length: 12 amino acids. The germline V gene has CDR1 LNHDA and CDR2 SQIVND (reference sequence). In DNA, the CDR3 is TGTGCCAGCAGGGGGTCCCCACCTCAAGCTTTCTTT. The encoded protein is CASRGSPPQAFF.

This clone showed up just once. This rearrangement joins TRBV14 to TRBJ1-1; D is uncertain. The CDR3 contains 13 residues. Germline V gene sequence: CDR1 SGHDN, CDR2 FVKESK. Trimming shortened V by 4 bases and J by 6 bases, and 12 bases separated the two germline ends. CDR3 DNA sequence: TGTGCCAGCAGCCCATTTAAAGGAGCTGAAGCTTTCTTT. It yields the protein CASSPFKGAEAFF.

The chain links TRBV7-6 to TRBJ1-6; D not resolved. The V gene lost 2 bases and the J gene lost 8 bases, with 7 bases spanning the gap. CDR1 SGHVS and CDR2 FNYEAQ come from the germline V gene. The CDR3 consists of 13 residues. The CDR3 DNA is TGTGCCAGCAGCTTATCTAATTATTCACCCCTCCACTTT. Protein product: CASSLSNYSPLHF.

The rearrangement joins TRBV20-1 to TRBJ2-1, with D perhaps matching TRBD1 (5 bases). V was cut by 3 bases and J by 7 bases, with 13 bases left in between. Germline-derived CDR1 and CDR2 are DFQATT and SNEGSKA (reference sequence). The CDR3 runs 13 residues. The CDR3 region has the DNA TGCAGTGCTAGTTGGCAGGGCACTAATGAGCAGTTCTTC. Its protein is CSASWQGTNEQFF.

The chain recombines TRBV5-1 with TRBJ2-1; 7 bases are a match to TRBD1. The CDR3 runs 16 residues. Germline assignment: CDR1 SGHRS and CDR2 YFSETQ. V was pared by 4 bases and J by 6 bases, with 13 bases of the junction left unmatched. The CDR3 DNA follows: TGCGCCAGCAGCGGACAGGTTAGTAGGGCCACCAATGAGCAGTTCTTC. Protein product: CASSGQVSRATNEQFF.

The V call is TRBV7-6, the J call TRBJ2-2; D unresolved. From germline, CDR1 is SGHVS and CDR2 FNYEAQ. The CDR3 is 14 residues long. V shed 6 bases and J shed 2 bases, with 10 bases lying between them. The CDR3 is CASRNSGNTGELFF. The CDR3 region has the DNA TGTGCCAGCAGAAATTCAGGAAACACCGGGGAGCTGTTTTTT.

The gene calls are TRBV7-9 and TRBJ2-3; D not resolved. The CDR3 has 13 residues. V was pared by 5 bases and J by 1 base, with 7 bases between. Germline CDR1 and CDR2: SEHNR and FQNEAQ (reference sequence). This chain's CDR3 is CASSQSRTDTQYF. In nucleotides, the CDR3 is TGTGCCAGCAGCCAAAGCCGCACAGATACGCAGTATTTT.

This chain links TRBV6-5 with TRBJ2-7, with D possibly matching TRBD1 (5 bases). This CDR3 is 15 amino acids long. Germline V CDR1 and CDR2: MNHEY, SVGAGI. Trimming pared 5 bases from V and 0 bases from J, leaving 14 bases between. CDR3 DNA: TGTGCCAGCAGTCCCCGGCAGGGCCTCTCCTACGAGCAGTACTTC. Its translation: CASSPRQGLSYEQYF.

The chain is built from TRBV4-2 and TRBJ2-3, with a possible D match to TRBD2 (7 bases). V was trimmed by 4 bases and J by 1 base, leaving 15 bases between them. The CDR3 totals 16 residues. CDR1 and CDR2 from the germline V gene are LGHNA and YNFKEQ. The CDR3 here is CASSPNLGGGTDTQYF. The CDR3 bases are TGTGCCAGCAGCCCAAATCTAGGGGGGGGCACAGATACGCAGTATTTT.

The chain is built from TRBV28 and TRBJ1-1, with a possible D match to TRBD1 (5 bases). V lost 7 bases, J lost 4 bases, and 16 bases lay in between. The CDR3 runs to 14 residues. Germline CDR1 and CDR2: MDHEN and SYDVKM. CDR3 sequence (DNA): TGTGCCAGCACCATCGGGGGGACCGCCACTGAAGCTTTCTTT. This translates into CASTIGGTATEAFF.